This section outlines one T cell receptor beta chain sequence together with its context. The entry originates in a study of cytomegalovirus exposure and HLA in healthy donors. Using immunoSEQ multiplex PCR, the repertoire was profiled, and TCRdb retains in-frame clones only, with some absent. The repertoire holds about 150,000 clones, with about 86% as singletons. The CDR3 covers 16 residues. V was trimmed by 1 base and J by 5 bases, leaving 15 bases between them. Germline loops: CDR1 SGHTA, CDR2 FQGNSA. The chain has TRBV7-2 and TRBJ2-1; no firm D call. This receptor was taken from a human donor in good health. The specimen was PBMCs. The CDR3 DNA reads as TGTGCCAGCAGCTTAGTCAACATCCCCCCGCACAATGAGCAGTTCTTC. Residues: CASSLVNIPPHNEQFF. Full variable domain (rest looked up from reference TRBV7-2 and TRBJ2-1): GAGVSQSPSNKVTEKGKDVELRCDPISGHTALYWYRQSLGQGLEFLIYFQGNSAPDKSGLPSDRFSAERTGGSVSTLTIQRTQQEDSAVYLCASSLVNIPPHNEQFFGPGTRLTVL.